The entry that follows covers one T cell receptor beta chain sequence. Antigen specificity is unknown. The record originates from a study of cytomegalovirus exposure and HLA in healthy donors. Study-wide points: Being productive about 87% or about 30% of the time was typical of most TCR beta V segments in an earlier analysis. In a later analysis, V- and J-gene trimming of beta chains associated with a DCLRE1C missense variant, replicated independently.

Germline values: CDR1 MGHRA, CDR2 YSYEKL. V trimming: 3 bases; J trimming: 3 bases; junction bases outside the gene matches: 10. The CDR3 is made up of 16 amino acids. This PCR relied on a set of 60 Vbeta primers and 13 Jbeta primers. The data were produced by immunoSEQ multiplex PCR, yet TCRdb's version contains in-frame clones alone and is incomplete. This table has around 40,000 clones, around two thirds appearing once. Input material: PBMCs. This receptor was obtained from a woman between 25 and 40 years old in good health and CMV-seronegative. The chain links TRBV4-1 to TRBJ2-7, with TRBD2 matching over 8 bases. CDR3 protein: CASSHLIKAGVYEQYF. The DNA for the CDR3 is TGCGCCAGCAGCCACCTGATCAAAGCGGGAGTCTACGAGCAGTACTTC.